A single sample is the source of the 3 T cell receptor beta chains below, sequenced in a study of T cell responses to AZD1222 COVID-19 vaccine (dated by TCRdb to 2020 to 2023). Interpreted using the paper, the time point label stands for: baseline before first vaccination. The method was the immunoSEQ multiplex PCR assay. The table comes from immuneACCESS by way of TCRdb, which keeps in-frame sequences with V and J called. Part of the clones is missing from these tables; in studies checked, under half for an unresolved V gene and the rest for unknown reasons. This sample holds roughly 120,000 clones; approximately 89% were observed only once. In total, the top ten clones hold 4% to 6% of the sample. Sequencing used peripheral blood, obtained on day 0 of AZD1222 vaccination. These receptors all stem from an adult in good health.

This chain connects TRBV18 to TRBJ1-1, with D maybe TRBD1 (6 bases). Trimming took off 3 bases at V and 1 base at J, with 12 bases between the two ends. Germline CDR1 reads KGHSH; CDR2 reads LQKENI. This CDR3 is 15 amino acids long. The CDR3 spells CASSPAGDGNTEAFF. CDR3 sequence (DNA): TGTGCCAGCTCACCCGCAGGGGATGGGAACACTGAAGCTTTCTTT.

The chain combines TRBV5-4 with TRBJ1-1; D is undetermined. The CDR3 is 13 residues long. The V end lost 1 base, the J end lost 1 base, and 5 bases lay between the germline ends. Germline V gene data show CDR1 as SGHNT and CDR2 as YYREEE (reference sequence). In nucleotides, the CDR3 is TGTGCCAGCAGCTTGATTTGGAACACTGAAGCTTTCTTT. Translation gives CASSLIWNTEAFF.

This clone was seen more than once but under ten times. This chain uses TRBV6-1 with TRBJ1-1; D gene unclear. The ends were cut back, 0 bases at V and 1 base at J, with 15 bases in the middle. The CDR3 spans 17 residues. Germline CDR1 and CDR2: MNHNS and SASEGT. This CDR3 reads CASSEAGWGEWNTEAFF. The DNA for the CDR3 is TGTGCCAGCAGTGAAGCTGGATGGGGAGAGTGGAACACTGAAGCTTTCTTT.